This record concerns one T cell receptor (beta chain) sequence. Its antigen is unknown. PCR was performed using 60 Vbeta and 13 Jbeta primers. Repertoires were generated with immunoSEQ multiplex PCR, while TCRdb's copy carries only in-frame clones and drops some. The sample includes fewer than 200,000 clones, roughly 71% of them seen just once. This sample stems from a study of cytomegalovirus exposure and HLA in healthy donors. Findings and caveats of the study: Most sequenced TCRs were rare (though some public TCRs occurred in many donors). It was approximately 160 TCR beta chains that were listed as cytomegalovirus-associated. As was reported, the HLA-A and HLA-B alleles of most subjects were accurately predicted from TCR beta sequences. With DRB1 most and HLA-C fewest, TCR association rates differed between HLA loci in a later analysis.

This CDR3 region has 13 residues. V was clipped by 9 bases and J by 0 bases, with 11 bases between them. Germline loops: CDR1 SGHRS, CDR2 YFSETQ. This sequence originates from a woman in her forties or fifties in good health and CMV-seropositive. The rearrangement joins TRBV5-1 to TRBJ2-3; D remains ambiguous. Source material: PBMCs. The CDR3 reads CATPASSTDTQYF. The CDR3 region has the DNA TGCGCCACCCCAGCGTCCAGCACAGATACGCAGTATTTT.